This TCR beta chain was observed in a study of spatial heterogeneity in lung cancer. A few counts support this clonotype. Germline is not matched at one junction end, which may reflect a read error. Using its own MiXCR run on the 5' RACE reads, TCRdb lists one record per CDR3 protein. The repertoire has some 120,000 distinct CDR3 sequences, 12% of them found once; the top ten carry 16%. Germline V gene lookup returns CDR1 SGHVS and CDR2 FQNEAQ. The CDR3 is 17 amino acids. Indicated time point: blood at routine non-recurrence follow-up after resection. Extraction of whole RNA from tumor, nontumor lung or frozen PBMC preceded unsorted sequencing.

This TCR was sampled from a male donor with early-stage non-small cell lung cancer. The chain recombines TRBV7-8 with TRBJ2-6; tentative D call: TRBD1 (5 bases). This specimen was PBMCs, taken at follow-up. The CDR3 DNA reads TGTGCCAGCAGCTTAGGCCAGACAGCCTCTGCGGCCAACGTCCTGACTTTC. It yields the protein CASSLGQTASAANVLTF.